The T cell receptor beta chain described here comes from a study of graft-versus-host responses after intestinal transplantation. Measured with immunoSEQ multiplex PCR; TCRdb has only the in-frame clones, and not every one. The profile shows 60,000 to 80,000 clones, about 92% of them singletons. Germline V gene data show CDR1 as SQVTM and CDR2 as ANQGSEA. With 0 bases removed from V and 8 bases from J, the gap between germline ends came to 19 bases. CDR3 length: 15 amino acids. As concerns this clone: Its antigen is undetermined.

The rearrangement uses TRBV29-1 and TRBJ1-2; D is possibly TRBD1 (6 bases). The sample was unstimulated CD8+ T cells sorted from spleen or lymph node cells, taken before intestinal transplant. The TCR comes from a human donor who received an intestinal transplant. CDR3 nucleotides: TGCAGCGTTGAAGATTGGGAGGGGGATTCTGGAGGCTACACCTTC. It is translated as CSVEDWEGDSGGYTF.